The 25 T cell receptor beta chains presented below share a single source sample, sequenced in a study of blood T cell repertoires in COVID-19. Generated by immunoSEQ multiplex PCR, the TCRdb table keeps only in-frame clones and is missing some. The sample shows more than 250,000 clones, 70% to 90% of them seen only once. Sequenced sample: peripheral blood. These receptors came from a young man who had recovered from COVID-19.

This clone was recorded a few times. The gene calls are TRBV2 and TRBJ2-7; 7 positions agree with TRBD1. The CDR3 is 13 amino acids. Trimming took 8 bases from V and 1 from J; bases not matched to a gene: 5. Germline V gene lookup returns CDR1 SNHLY and CDR2 FYNNEI. The CDR3 loop reads CASGRDSSYEQYF. The CDR3 nucleotides read TGTGCCAGCGGCCGGGACAGTTCCTACGAGCAGTACTTC.

This rearrangement joins TRBV29-1 to TRBJ1-1; the D gene is possibly TRBD1 (5 bases). This CDR3 is 15 amino acids long. Germline V lookup: CDR1 SQVTM, CDR2 ANQGSEA. V was shortened by 3 bases and J by 0 bases, with 14 bases between the two germline ends. This CDR3 is CSVERDGTMNTEAFF. CDR3 coding DNA: TGCAGCGTTGAGCGGGACGGAACCATGAACACTGAAGCTTTCTTT.

The gene calls are TRBV29-1 and TRBJ2-2, with unresolved D. This CDR3 has 13 residues. CDR1 and CDR2 (germline): SQVTM, ANQGSEA. The ends were cut back, 3 bases at V and 0 bases at J, with 5 bases in the middle. The CDR3 DNA sequence: TGCAGCGTTGATGCGGCGAACACCGGGGAGCTGTTTTTT. It yields the protein CSVDAANTGELFF.

The chain is built from TRBV7-9 and TRBJ1-1, with 7 bases fitting TRBD1. The CDR3 has 13 residues. CDR1 SEHNR and CDR2 FQNEAQ come from the germline V gene (reference sequence). Trimming took 6 bases from V and 3 from J; bases not matched to a gene: 4. CDR3 amino acids: CASRGTAYTEAFF. CDR3 DNA sequence: TGTGCCAGCAGGGGGACAGCCTACACTGAAGCTTTCTTT.

In its sample, this clone was seen once. The rearrangement joins TRBV7-2 to TRBJ2-7; no reliable D call. The ends were cut back, 2 bases at V and 2 bases at J, with 7 bases in the middle. The CDR3 is made up of 13 amino acids. Germline loops: CDR1 SGHTA, CDR2 FQGNSA. The CDR3 DNA reads as TGTGCCAGCAGCTTACCCAAGCCCTACGAGCAGTACTTC. It is translated as CASSLPKPYEQYF.

This clone was detected a few times. V and J are TRBV4-2 and TRBJ1-4; 8 bases match TRBD1. Per germline, CDR1 LGHNA and CDR2 YNFKEQ. The CDR3 extends over 16 amino acids. With V trimmed by 2 bases and J by 10 bases, 12 bases remained unmatched. The CDR3 bases are TGTGCCAGCAGCCAATCGGACAGGGCCAGCGTGGGAAAACTGTTTTTT. Its protein is CASSQSDRASVGKLFF.

The chain's CDR3 is CASSTRTGDNSPLHF. The CDR3 nucleotides are TGTGCCAGCAGTACCAGGACAGGGGATAATTCACCCCTCCACTTT. V gene TRBV6-5 combines with J gene TRBJ1-6; 9 bases are shared with TRBD1. V lost 5 bases to trimming and J lost 5 bases; unmatched junction nucleotides: 4. The V gene's germline CDR1 is MNHEY and CDR2 SVGAGI. The CDR3 has 15 amino acids.

This clone was observed many times. This chain uses TRBV2 with TRBJ1-4, with TRBD1 identical over 9 bases. V was pared by 7 bases and J by 5 bases, with 2 bases of the junction left unmatched. The CDR3 loop spans 13 amino acids. Germline CDR1 SNHLY, CDR2 FYNNEI. The CDR3 protein is CASIGTGNEKLFF. The CDR3, as DNA: TGTGCCAGCATCGGGACAGGGAATGAAAAACTGTTTTTT.

The chain employs TRBV6-5 and TRBJ1-3; perhaps TRBD1 as D (6 bases). Germline V gene sequence: CDR1 MNHEY, CDR2 SVGAGI. This CDR3 is built from 15 residues. V was pared by 8 bases and J by 0 bases, with 14 bases between. Here the CDR3 reads CASDLYRASGNTIYF. For the CDR3, the DNA is TGTGCCAGCGATTTGTACAGGGCCTCTGGAAACACCATATATTTT.

This clone was picked up one time. V gene TRBV4-1 combines with J gene TRBJ1-3, with 9 bases lining up with TRBD1. The germline V gene has CDR1 MGHRA and CDR2 YSYEKL. V lost 4 bases and J lost 0; bases outside the gene matches: 13. The CDR3 sequence is 19 residues long. CDR3 DNA: TGCGCCAGCAGCCGGAGTCGGGGGACAGGGACCTACTCTGGAAACACCATATATTTT. Protein sequence: CASSRSRGTGTYSGNTIYF.

The chain couples TRBV15 to TRBJ2-1; D not resolved. Trimming took 3 bases from V and 8 from J, leaving 14 bases between them. Germline CDR1 is LNHNV and CDR2 is YYDKDF (reference sequence). This CDR3 is built from 14 residues. DNA of the CDR3: TGTGCCACCAGCAGGGCCCTGAGGATCGATGAGCAGTTCTTC. Translating it yields CATSRALRIDEQFF.

In its sample, this clone was seen once. This sequence joins TRBV28 and TRBJ1-2, with a weak D call TRBD1 (6 bases). V was cut by 2 bases and J by 8 bases, with 21 bases left in between. The CDR3 loop spans 16 amino acids. Germline loops: CDR1 MDHEN, CDR2 SYDVKM. CDR3 bases: TGTGCCAGCAGTTTAGCGTTTCCGGGACAAACGGGGGGCTACACCTTC. Translating gives CASSLAFPGQTGGYTF.

This chain connects TRBV7-2 to TRBJ2-1, with D tentatively TRBD1 (5 bases). V dropped 3 bases and J dropped 4 bases, with 13 bases sitting between them. CDR3 length equals 15 residues. The germline V gene encodes CDR1 SGHTA and CDR2 FQGNSA. DNA for the CDR3: TGTGCCAGCAGCTTCAGGGTTCTGGGATACAATGAGCAGTTCTTC. Amino acids: CASSFRVLGYNEQFF. Filled out from reference TRBV7-2 and TRBJ2-1, the complete variable domain reads GAGVSQSPSNKVTEKGKDVELRCDPISGHTALYWYRQSLGQGLEFLIYFQGNSAPDKSGLPSDRFSAERTGGSVSTLTIQRTQQEDSAVYLCASSFRVLGYNEQFFGPGTRLTVL.

The chain employs TRBV4-3 and TRBJ2-7; 8 nucleotides line up with TRBD1. Germline lookup yields CDR1 LGHNA and CDR2 YSLEER. V trimming: 1 base; J trimming: 7 bases; junction bases outside the gene matches: 12. There are 16 residues in the CDR3. CDR3 DNA: TGCGCCAGCAGCCAAGCCCCGGGACAGGAAATTCGGGAGCAGTACTTC. Amino acids: CASSQAPGQEIREQYF.

The chain recombines TRBV3-1 (or the pseudogene TRBV3-2) with TRBJ1-6; 11 nucleotides agree with TRBD1. The CDR3 sequence is 18 residues long. J lost 7 bases, V lost 0 bases, and 8 bases had no gene match. Germline values: CDR1 LGHDT, CDR2 YNNKEL (reference sequence). CDR3 coding DNA: TGTGCCAGCAGCCAAGAATTGGGACAGGGGGTGAGGAATTCACCCCTCCACTTT. Its protein is CASSQELGQGVRNSPLHF.

The chain joins TRBV2 to TRBJ1-2, with TRBD1 matching over 9 bases. The CDR3 length is 14 residues. V shed 7 bases, J shed 4 bases, and the junction held 7 bases outside the gene matches. In germline, CDR1 is SNHLY, CDR2 FYNNEI. The CDR3 region is CASTGQGSSYGYTF. CDR3 nucleotides: TGTGCCAGCACCGGACAGGGGAGCAGCTATGGCTACACCTTC.

Concerning this clone itself: This sample also contains other DNA sequences that code for the same CDR3. This rearrangement joins TRBV5-6 to TRBJ1-1; D not resolved. CDR3 length: 13 amino acids. The germline CDR1 and CDR2 sequences are SGHDT and YYEEEE. V lost 0 bases, J lost 1 base, and 4 bases lay in between. CDR3 nucleotide sequence: TGTGCCAGCAGCTTGGGAGGGAACACTGAAGCTTTCTTT. It encodes CASSLGGNTEAFF.

V gene TRBV7-9 combines with J gene TRBJ1-1, with D perhaps TRBD1 (5 bases). This CDR3 has 15 amino acids. Germline CDR1 reads SEHNR; CDR2 reads FQNEAQ (reference sequence). Trimming removed 3 bases from V and 4 bases from J, with 15 bases in between. CDR3 residues: CASSFGRGELTEAFF. The CDR3 DNA reads TGTGCCAGCAGCTTCGGTCGGGGGGAACTCACTGAAGCTTTCTTT. The variable domain in full, with the rest retrieved from reference TRBV7-9 and TRBJ1-1, is DTGVSQNPRHKITKRGQNVTFRCDPISEHNRLYWYRQTLGQGPEFLTYFQNEAQLEKSRLLSDRFSAERPKGSFSTLEIQRTEQGDSAMYLCASSFGRGELTEAFFGQGTRLTVV.

The chain joins TRBV9 to TRBJ1-1; TRBD1 matches 7 bases. V gave up 2 bases and J gave up 5 bases; unmatched junction bases: 6. This CDR3 comprises 14 residues. CDR1 and CDR2 (germline): SGDLS, YYNGEE. The CDR3 spells CASSVPPTGTEAFF. CDR3 nucleotides: TGTGCCAGCAGCGTTCCGCCGACAGGGACTGAAGCTTTCTTT.

This chain links TRBV5-1 with TRBJ2-7; D is possibly TRBD1 (6 bases). This CDR3 has 15 residues. V was clipped by 0 bases and J by 1 base, with 11 bases between them. Germline V gives CDR1 SGHRS, CDR2 YFSETQ. The CDR3 reads CASSLDRVGSYEQYF. CDR3 in DNA: TGCGCCAGCAGCTTGGACAGGGTCGGATCCTACGAGCAGTACTTC.

This clone was counted once. The rearrangement links TRBV9 to TRBJ1-1; D gene unclear. Germline values: CDR1 SGDLS, CDR2 YYNGEE. CDR3 size: 13 residues. Trimming removed 4 bases from V and 2 bases from J, with 9 bases in between. This CDR3 is CASSPHLNTEAFF. CDR3 in DNA: TGTGCCAGCAGCCCTCACTTAAACACTGAAGCTTTCTTT. Complete variable domain (other parts from reference TRBV9 and TRBJ1-1): DSGVTQTPKHLITATGQRVTLRCSPRSGDLSVYWYQQSLDQGLQFLIQYYNGEERAKGNILERFSAQQFPDLHSELNLSSLELGDSALYFCASSPHLNTEAFFGQGTRLTVV.

V and J are TRBV3-1 (or the pseudogene TRBV3-2) and TRBJ2-4, with 9 bases matching TRBD2. CDR3 length: 17 amino acids. Losses at the gene ends were 0 bases for V and 7 bases for J; bases not matched to a gene: 10. Germline loops: CDR1 LGHDT, CDR2 YNNKEL (reference sequence). As DNA, the CDR3 is TGTGCCAGCAGCCAAGATGAGGGACTAGCTTTCGAGAACATTCAGTACTTC. This codes for CASSQDEGLAFENIQYF.

This chain connects TRBV12-3 or TRBV12-4 to TRBJ1-3, with 7 bases fitting TRBD1. The CDR3 loop spans 12 amino acids. J was trimmed by 8 bases and V by 6 bases; bases with no gene match: 4. The CDR3 region is CASSPGTDTIYF. CDR3 in DNA: TGTGCCAGCAGCCCGGGGACAGACACCATATATTTT.

The rearrangement links TRBV30 to TRBJ1-2; D ambiguous. The ends were cut back, 0 bases at V and 4 bases at J, with 9 bases in the middle. This CDR3 comprises 13 residues. Germline V gene sequence: CDR1 GTSNPN, CDR2 SVGIG (reference sequence). The CDR3 sequence: CAWSVRGSYGYTF. The CDR3 coding sequence is TGTGCCTGGAGTGTCCGGGGAAGCTATGGCTACACCTTC.

This rearrangement joins TRBV19 to TRBJ1-1; D is perhaps TRBD1 (5 bases). Germline CDR1 reads LNHDA; CDR2 reads SQIVND (reference sequence). Trimming shortened V by 2 bases and J by 0 bases, and 10 bases separated the two germline ends. This CDR3 region has 15 residues. CDR3 nucleotide sequence: TGTGCCAGTAGTATACAGGGCCCCCTGAACACTGAAGCTTTCTTT. Translating gives CASSIQGPLNTEAFF.